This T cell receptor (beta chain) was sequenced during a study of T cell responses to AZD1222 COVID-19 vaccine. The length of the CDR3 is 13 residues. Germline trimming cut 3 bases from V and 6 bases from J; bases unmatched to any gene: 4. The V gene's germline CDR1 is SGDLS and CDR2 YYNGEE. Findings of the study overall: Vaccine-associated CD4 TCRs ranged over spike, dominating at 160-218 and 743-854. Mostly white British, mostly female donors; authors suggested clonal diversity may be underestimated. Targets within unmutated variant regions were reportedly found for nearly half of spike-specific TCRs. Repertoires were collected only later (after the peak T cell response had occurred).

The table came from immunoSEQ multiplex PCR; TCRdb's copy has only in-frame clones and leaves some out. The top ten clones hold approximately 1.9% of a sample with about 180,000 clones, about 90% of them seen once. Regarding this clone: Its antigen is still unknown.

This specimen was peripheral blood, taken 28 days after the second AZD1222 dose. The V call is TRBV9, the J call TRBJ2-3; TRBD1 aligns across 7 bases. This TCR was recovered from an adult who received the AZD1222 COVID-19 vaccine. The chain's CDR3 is CASSGQGSDTQYF. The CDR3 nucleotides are TGTGCCAGCAGCGGACAGGGCTCTGATACGCAGTATTTT.